This T cell receptor (beta chain) was sequenced for a study of blood T cell repertoires in COVID-19. The germline gives CDR1 SGHRS, CDR2 YFSETQ. V was pared by 2 bases and J by 5 bases, with 13 bases between. This CDR3 comprises 14 residues. The data were produced by immunoSEQ multiplex PCR, yet TCRdb's version contains in-frame clones alone and is incomplete. The sample lists approximately 300,000 clones, about 85% occurring once. The V and J genes are TRBV5-1 and TRBJ2-5; D is possibly TRBD2 (5 bases). Sequenced input: peripheral blood. This TCR was sampled from a human donor with COVID-19, enrolled during active disease. The donor label of this sample is uncertain. The chain's CDR3 is CASSFRGSGETQYF. In DNA, the CDR3 is TGCGCCAGCAGCTTTAGAGGGAGTGGGGAGACCCAGTACTTC.